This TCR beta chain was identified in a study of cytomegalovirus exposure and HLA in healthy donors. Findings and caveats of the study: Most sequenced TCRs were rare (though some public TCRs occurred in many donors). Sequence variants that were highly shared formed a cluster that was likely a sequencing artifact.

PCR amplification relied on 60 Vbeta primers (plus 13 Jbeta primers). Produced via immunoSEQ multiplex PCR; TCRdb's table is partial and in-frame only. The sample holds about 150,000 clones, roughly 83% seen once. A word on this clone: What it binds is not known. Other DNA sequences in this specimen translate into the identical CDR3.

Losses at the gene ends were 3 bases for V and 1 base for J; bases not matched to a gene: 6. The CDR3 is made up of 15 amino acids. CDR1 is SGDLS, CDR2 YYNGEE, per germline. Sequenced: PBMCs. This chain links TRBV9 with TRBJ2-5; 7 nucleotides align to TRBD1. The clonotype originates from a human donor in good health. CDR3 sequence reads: CASSATGQSQETQYF. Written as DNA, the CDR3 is TGTGCCAGCAGCGCCACGGGACAGAGCCAAGAGACCCAGTACTTC.